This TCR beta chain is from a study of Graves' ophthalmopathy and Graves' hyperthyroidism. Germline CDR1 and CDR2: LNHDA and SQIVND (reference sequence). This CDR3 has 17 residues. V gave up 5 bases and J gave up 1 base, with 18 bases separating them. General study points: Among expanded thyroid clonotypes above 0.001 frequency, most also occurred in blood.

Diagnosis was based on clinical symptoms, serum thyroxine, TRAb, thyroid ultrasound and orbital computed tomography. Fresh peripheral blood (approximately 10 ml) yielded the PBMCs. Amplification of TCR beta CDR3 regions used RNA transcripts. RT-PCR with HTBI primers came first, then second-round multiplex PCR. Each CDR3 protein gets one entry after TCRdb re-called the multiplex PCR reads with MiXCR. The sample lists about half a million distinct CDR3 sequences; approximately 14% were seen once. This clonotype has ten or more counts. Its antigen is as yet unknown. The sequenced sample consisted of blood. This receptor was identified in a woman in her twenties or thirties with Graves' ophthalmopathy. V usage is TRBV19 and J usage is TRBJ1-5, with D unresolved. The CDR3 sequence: CASSLLIGRSSNQPQHF. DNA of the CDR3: TGTGCCAGTAGTTTATTGATTGGCAGATCAAGCAATCAGCCCCAGCATTTT.